Reported below is one T cell receptor beta chain. The antigen is unknown. This entry is derived from a study of cytomegalovirus exposure and HLA in healthy donors. Study outcomes and limitations: Associated with cytomegalovirus, according to the listing, were fewer than 200 TCR beta chains.

Primers: 60 Vbeta forward and 13 Jbeta reverse. Sequencing used immunoSEQ multiplex PCR; TCRdb keeps in-frame clones, though not all of them. The sample shows under 150,000 clones, roughly 88% of them seen only once. The CDR3 consists of 15 residues. Germline V gene data show CDR1 as MNHNS and CDR2 as SASEGT. The trim removed 7 bases at V and 6 bases at J, leaving 9 bases unmatched. The source material was PBMCs. V is TRBV6-1 and J is TRBJ2-3; 11 bases match TRBD1. The clonotype originates from a man aged 50-59 years in good health and CMV-seronegative. The CDR3, as DNA: TGTGCCAGCAACCCGGGACAGGGGGATCGTGATACGCAGTATTTT. As protein: CASNPGQGDRDTQYF.